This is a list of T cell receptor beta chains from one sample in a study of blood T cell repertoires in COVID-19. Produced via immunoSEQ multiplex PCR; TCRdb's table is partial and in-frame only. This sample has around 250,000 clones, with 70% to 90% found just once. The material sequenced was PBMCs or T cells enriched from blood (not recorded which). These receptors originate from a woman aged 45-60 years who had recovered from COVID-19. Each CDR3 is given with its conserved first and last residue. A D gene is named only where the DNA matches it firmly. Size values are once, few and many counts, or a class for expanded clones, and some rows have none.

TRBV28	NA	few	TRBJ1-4	CASSLDPRGEKLFF	TGTGCCAGCAGTTTAGACCCCCGGGGTGAAAAACTGTTTTTT
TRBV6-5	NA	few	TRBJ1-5	CASSFSRGGVNQPQHF	TGTGCCAGCAGTTTTTCGCGTGGGGGCGTCAATCAGCCCCAGCATTTT
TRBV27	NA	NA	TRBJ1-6	CASSWGGSNSPLHF	TGTGCCAGCAGCTGGGGGGGTAGCAATTCACCCCTCCACTTT
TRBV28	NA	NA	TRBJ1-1	CASIIKNTEAFF	TGTGCCAGCATAATTAAGAACACTGAAGCTTTCTTT
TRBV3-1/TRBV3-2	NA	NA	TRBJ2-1	CASSLMRNEQFF	TGTGCCAGCAGCCTTATGCGTAATGAGCAGTTCTTC
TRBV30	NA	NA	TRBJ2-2	CAWSVGVGGELFF	TGTGCCTGGAGTGTAGGGGTCGGCGGGGAGCTGTTTTTT
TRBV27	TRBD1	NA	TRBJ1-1	CASSPTGEGMNTEAFF	TGTGCCAGCAGCCCGACAGGGGAAGGGATGAACACTGAAGCTTTCTTT
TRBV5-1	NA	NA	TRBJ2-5	CASSLTGSQGETQYF	TGCGCCAGCAGCCTCACAGGGAGTCAAGGAGAGACCCAGTACTTC
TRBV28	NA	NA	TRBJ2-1	CASKPFTLYNEQFF	TGTGCCAGTAAACCCTTTACTCTCTACAATGAGCAGTTCTTC
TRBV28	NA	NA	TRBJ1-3	CASSLSLAAPSGNTIYF	TGTGCCAGCAGTCTTTCTCTTGCGGCGCCTTCTGGAAACACCATATATTTT
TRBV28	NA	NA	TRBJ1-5	CASSPGRGFNQPQHF	TGTGCCAGCAGTCCAGGCCGAGGGTTTAATCAGCCCCAGCATTTT
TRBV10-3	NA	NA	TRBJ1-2	CAISDGGYGYTF	TGTGCCATCAGTGATGGCGGCTATGGCTACACCTTC
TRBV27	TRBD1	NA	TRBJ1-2	CASSHKGAYGYTF	TGTGCCAGCAGCCACAAGGGGGCATACGGCTACACCTTC
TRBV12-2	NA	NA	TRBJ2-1	CASRPTPNTSAQFF	TGTGCAAGTCGCCCGACCCCGAATACTAGCGCCCAGTTCTTC
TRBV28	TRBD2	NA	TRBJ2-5	CASSLGIAGVRETQYF	TGTGCCAGCAGTTTAGGTATAGCGGGAGTCAGAGAGACCCAGTACTTC
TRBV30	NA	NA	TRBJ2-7	CAWSPGHYEQYF	TGTGCCTGGAGCCCAGGACACTACGAGCAGTACTTC
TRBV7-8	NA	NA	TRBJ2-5	CASTAGGTQYF	TGTGCCAGCACCGCCGGGGGGACCCAGTACTTC
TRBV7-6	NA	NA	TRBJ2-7	CASSPFIQEGLNEQYF	TGTGCCAGCAGCCCTTTTATTCAGGAGGGCCTCAACGAGCAGTACTTC
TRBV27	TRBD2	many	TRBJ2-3	CASSIGTSGRGADTQYF	TGTGCCAGCAGTATCGGGACTAGCGGGAGGGGAGCAGATACGCAGTATTTT
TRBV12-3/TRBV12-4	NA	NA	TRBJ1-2	CASSLDRNYGYTF	TGTGCCAGCAGTTTGGACAGAAACTATGGCTACACCTTC
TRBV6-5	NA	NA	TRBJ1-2	CASSDSFYGYTF	TGTGCCAGCAGCGACAGCTTCTATGGCTACACCTTC
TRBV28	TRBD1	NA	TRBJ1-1	CASGQGDTEAFF	TGTGCCAGCGGACAGGGGGACACTGAAGCTTTCTTT
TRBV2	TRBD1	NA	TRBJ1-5	CASSFQGAGQPQHF	TGTGCCAGCAGTTTTCAGGGGGCTGGTCAGCCCCAGCATTTT
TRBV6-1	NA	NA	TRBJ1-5	CASSELRFSQHF	TGTGCCAGCAGTGAATTGAGATTTTCCCAGCATTTT
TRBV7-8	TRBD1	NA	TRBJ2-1	CASSPRDRVANEQFF	TGTGCCAGCAGCCCTAGGGACAGGGTGGCCAATGAGCAGTTCTTC
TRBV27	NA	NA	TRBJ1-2	CASSLTGWDYGGYTF	TGTGCCAGCAGTTTAACAGGGTGGGATTATGGTGGCTACACCTTC
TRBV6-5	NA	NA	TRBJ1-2	CASSPKGTRDGYTF	TGTGCCAGCAGCCCGAAGGGGACACGGGATGGCTACACCTTC